The rows below give T cell receptor beta chains drawn from one sample of a study of STAT3 mutations in large granular lymphocyte leukemia. Here immunoSEQ multiplex PCR was the method, and the copy in TCRdb shows in-frame clones only, minus some. The sample lists about 7,800 clones, roughly 91% occurring once. The sample taken for sequencing was peripheral blood mononuclear cells. The receptors come from a man over 45 with T-cell large granular lymphocyte leukemia. Some clones in this sample may be carry-over from other donors' samples. Both conserved end residues are part of each CDR3. The D gene is left open where the match is weak. Clone size is not always given. Where it is, it says once, few, many or a class for expanded clones.

D gene: TRBD2; J gene: TRBJ2-1; V gene: TRBV27; clone size: -; CDR3 DNA: TGTGCCAGCAGTTCCCTAGCGGGCTCCTACAATGAGCAGTTCTTC; CDR3 protein: CASSSLAGSYNEQFF
D gene: -; J gene: TRBJ1-5; V gene: TRBV30; clone size: -; CDR3 DNA: TGTGCCTGGAGTGTACCGAGGCAGCCCCAGCATTTT; CDR3 protein: CAWSVPRQPQHF
D gene: -; J gene: TRBJ2-1; V gene: TRBV4-1; clone size: once; CDR3 DNA: TGCGCCAGCAGCCTCAGGGGAAGCTCCTACAATGAGCAGTTCTTC; CDR3 protein: CASSLRGSSYNEQFF
D gene: -; J gene: TRBJ1-1; V gene: TRBV5-8; clone size: -; CDR3 DNA: TGTGCCAGCAGCGGGGGGGCTCACACGGCTGAAGCTTTCTTT; CDR3 protein: CASSGGAHTAEAFF
D gene: TRBD2; J gene: TRBJ2-7; V gene: TRBV5-4; clone size: -; CDR3 DNA: TGTGCCAGCAGTCCCGGGACTACTTACTACGAGCAGTACTTC; CDR3 protein: CASSPGTTYYEQYF
D gene: TRBD2; J gene: TRBJ2-7; V gene: TRBV4-2; clone size: few; CDR3 DNA: TGTGCCAGCAGCCAAGAGGGACTAGCGGTTGGCGAGCAGTACTTC; CDR3 protein: CASSQEGLAVGEQYF
D gene: -; J gene: TRBJ2-3; V gene: TRBV4-2; clone size: once; CDR3 DNA: TGTGCCAGCAGCCAACAAACAGGCGAGATAGATACGCAGTATTTT; CDR3 protein: CASSQQTGEIDTQYF
D gene: -; J gene: TRBJ2-1; V gene: TRBV30; clone size: once; CDR3 DNA: TGTGCCTGGAGAAGGAGTCTCCCTTCCTACAATGAGCAGTTCTTC; CDR3 protein: CAWRRSLPSYNEQFF
D gene: -; J gene: TRBJ1-4; V gene: TRBV27; clone size: once; CDR3 DNA: TGTGCCAGCAGTTTCGCAGGGGCAACTAATGAAAAACTGTTTTTT; CDR3 protein: CASSFAGATNEKLFF
D gene: -; J gene: TRBJ2-7; V gene: TRBV19; clone size: -; CDR3 DNA: TGTGCCAGTAGTCCTGGGGGAGAGGGAGGCTACGAGCAGTACTTC; CDR3 protein: CASSPGGEGGYEQYF
D gene: TRBD1; J gene: TRBJ2-7; V gene: TRBV6-5; clone size: -; CDR3 DNA: TGTGCCAGCAGAGGGACAGCCCCGGCCTACGAGCAGTACTTC; CDR3 protein: CASRGTAPAYEQYF
D gene: TRBD2; J gene: TRBJ2-1; V gene: TRBV2; clone size: -; CDR3 DNA: TGTGCCACCGAAAGCTATAGCGGGGGGCCCCACAATGAGCAGTTCTTC; CDR3 protein: CATESYSGGPHNEQFF
D gene: TRBD2; J gene: TRBJ2-7; V gene: TRBV30; clone size: -; CDR3 DNA: TGTGCCTGGAGTGTACGAGTAGCTAGCGGGGGCCTAGGACCGACCTACGAGCAGTACTTC; CDR3 protein: CAWSVRVASGGLGPTYEQYF
D gene: -; J gene: TRBJ2-2; V gene: TRBV7-3; clone size: -; CDR3 DNA: TGTGCCAGCAGCCCCCGAACTAGCCACACCGGGGAGCTGTTTTTT; CDR3 protein: CASSPRTSHTGELFF
D gene: TRBD2; J gene: TRBJ2-3; V gene: TRBV6-4; clone size: once; CDR3 DNA: TGTGCCAGCAGTGACTCAGCGGGAGGGCCAGATACGCAGTATTTT; CDR3 protein: CASSDSAGGPDTQYF
D gene: TRBD2; J gene: TRBJ2-3; V gene: TRBV27; clone size: -; CDR3 DNA: TGTGCCAGCAGTCCCCCCTTGGGAGCGGGAGGTAACACAGATACGCAGTATTTT; CDR3 protein: CASSPPLGAGGNTDTQYF
D gene: TRBD1; J gene: TRBJ2-3; V gene: TRBV9; clone size: -; CDR3 DNA: TGTGCCAGCAGCGGGACAGGGGGCGATACGCAGTATTTT; CDR3 protein: CASSGTGGDTQYF
D gene: -; J gene: TRBJ1-4; V gene: TRBV7-8; clone size: -; CDR3 DNA: TGTGCCAGCAGCCCGACAGCCAACAGTGAAAAACTGTTTTTT; CDR3 protein: CASSPTANSEKLFF
D gene: -; J gene: TRBJ2-6; V gene: TRBV14; clone size: -; CDR3 DNA: TGTGCCAGCAGCCAAGATGGGACTGGGGCCAACGTCCTGACTTTC; CDR3 protein: CASSQDGTGANVLTF
D gene: -; J gene: TRBJ1-6; V gene: TRBV18; clone size: few; CDR3 DNA: TGTGCCAGCTCACCCGACAGGTTTTCACCCCTCCACTTT; CDR3 protein: CASSPDRFSPLHF
D gene: -; J gene: TRBJ2-7; V gene: TRBV14; clone size: -; CDR3 DNA: TGTGCCAGCACCCAAATGAACTACGAGCAGTACTTC; CDR3 protein: CASTQMNYEQYF
D gene: -; J gene: TRBJ1-5; V gene: TRBV19; clone size: -; CDR3 DNA: TGTGCCAGTAGTATAACTTGGGGGGTCAGCAATCAGCCCCAGCATTTT; CDR3 protein: CASSITWGVSNQPQHF
D gene: -; J gene: TRBJ2-7; V gene: TRBV5-6; clone size: -; CDR3 DNA: TGTGCCAGCAGTTATAGCGTGAGCGGATCCTACGAGCAGTACTTC; CDR3 protein: CASSYSVSGSYEQYF
D gene: -; J gene: TRBJ2-1; V gene: TRBV7-6; clone size: -; CDR3 DNA: TGTGCCAGCAGCTTAACGACCGCATCGGGGAATGAGCAGTTCTTC; CDR3 protein: CASSLTTASGNEQFF
D gene: -; J gene: TRBJ2-1; V gene: TRBV6-5; clone size: -; CDR3 DNA: TGTGCCAGCAGCCCGGGGTCCTACAATGAGCAGTTCTTC; CDR3 protein: CASSPGSYNEQFF
D gene: -; J gene: TRBJ2-2; V gene: TRBV4-1; clone size: -; CDR3 DNA: TGCGCCAGCAGCCAAGAGGGTTACACCGGGGAGCTGTTTTTT; CDR3 protein: CASSQEGYTGELFF
D gene: -; J gene: TRBJ1-5; V gene: TRBV27; clone size: -; CDR3 DNA: TGTGCCAGCAGTACCGCCACAGGGTTCCAGCCCCAGCATTTT; CDR3 protein: CASSTATGFQPQHF
D gene: -; J gene: TRBJ2-1; V gene: TRBV19; clone size: -; CDR3 DNA: TGTGCCAGTGAAAGGGGGGGTACCAATGAGCAGTTCTTC; CDR3 protein: CASERGGTNEQFF
D gene: -; J gene: TRBJ1-1; V gene: TRBV5-4; clone size: -; CDR3 DNA: TGTGCCAGCAGCTTGGCCCGGGGGAACACTGAAGCTTTCTTT; CDR3 protein: CASSLARGNTEAFF
D gene: TRBD1; J gene: TRBJ1-4; V gene: TRBV5-1; clone size: -; CDR3 DNA: TGCGCCAGCAGCTCCGGGACAGGGGCTGAAAAACTGTTTTTT; CDR3 protein: CASSSGTGAEKLFF
D gene: -; J gene: TRBJ2-7; V gene: TRBV11-2; clone size: -; CDR3 DNA: TGTGCCAGCAGCGTACACGGCTCCTACGAGCAGTACTTC; CDR3 protein: CASSVHGSYEQYF
D gene: -; J gene: TRBJ1-6; V gene: TRBV18; clone size: -; CDR3 DNA: TGTGCCAGCTCAGCGACGGGAAATAATTCACCCCTCCACTTT; CDR3 protein: CASSATGNNSPLHF
D gene: -; J gene: TRBJ2-3; V gene: TRBV5-4; clone size: once; CDR3 DNA: TGTGCCAGCAGCACACCGGGAACCCGAGCAGATACGCAGTATTTT; CDR3 protein: CASSTPGTRADTQYF